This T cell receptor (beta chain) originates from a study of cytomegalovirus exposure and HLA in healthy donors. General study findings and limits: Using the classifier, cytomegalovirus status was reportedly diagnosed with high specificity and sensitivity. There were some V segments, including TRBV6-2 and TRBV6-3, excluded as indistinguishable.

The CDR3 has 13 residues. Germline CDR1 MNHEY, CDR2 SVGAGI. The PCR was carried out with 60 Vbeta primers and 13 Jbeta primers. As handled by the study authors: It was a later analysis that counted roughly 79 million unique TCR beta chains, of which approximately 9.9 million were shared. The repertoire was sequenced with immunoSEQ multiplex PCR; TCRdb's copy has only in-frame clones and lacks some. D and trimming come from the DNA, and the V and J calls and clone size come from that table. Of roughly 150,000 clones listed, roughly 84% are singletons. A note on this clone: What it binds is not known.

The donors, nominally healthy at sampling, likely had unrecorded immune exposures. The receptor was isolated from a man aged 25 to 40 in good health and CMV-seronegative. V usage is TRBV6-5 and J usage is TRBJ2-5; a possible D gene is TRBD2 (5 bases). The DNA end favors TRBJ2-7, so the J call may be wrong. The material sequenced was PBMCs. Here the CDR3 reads CASSYEGDYEQYF. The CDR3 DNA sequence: TGTGCCAGCAGTTATGAGGGAGACTACGAGCAGTACTTC.